This TCR beta chain was observed in a study of blood T cell repertoires in COVID-19. In the study overall: Samples representing acute and convalescent COVID-19 were sourced from the United States, Italy and Spain. PBMCs, B-cell-depleted T cells, or T cells were the source of the cDNA or gDNA that made up the material.

Under the authors' procedure: Reference gene primer amplification gave nucleated cell count estimates. Assay used: immunoSEQ multiplex PCR; TCRdb lists only in-frame clones, some missing. V, J and clone size are taken as reported in that table, and D and trimming were inferred from the DNA itself. The repertoire has about 210,000 clones, 84% of them found once; the top ten carry about 7.3%. This CDR3 spans 14 amino acids. The ends lost 9 bases at V and 0 bases at J; junction bases unmatched: 0. Per the germline V gene, CDR1 is ENHRY and CDR2 is SYGVKD. This sequence joins TRBV10-3 and TRBJ2-6; 9 positions agree with TRBD1. Sequencing was carried out using peripheral blood. The sequence came from a woman between 50 and 59 years old with active or convalescent COVID-19. CDR3 bases: TGTGCCATACAGGGGGCCTCTGGGGCCAACGTCCTGACTTTC. As protein: CAIQGASGANVLTF.